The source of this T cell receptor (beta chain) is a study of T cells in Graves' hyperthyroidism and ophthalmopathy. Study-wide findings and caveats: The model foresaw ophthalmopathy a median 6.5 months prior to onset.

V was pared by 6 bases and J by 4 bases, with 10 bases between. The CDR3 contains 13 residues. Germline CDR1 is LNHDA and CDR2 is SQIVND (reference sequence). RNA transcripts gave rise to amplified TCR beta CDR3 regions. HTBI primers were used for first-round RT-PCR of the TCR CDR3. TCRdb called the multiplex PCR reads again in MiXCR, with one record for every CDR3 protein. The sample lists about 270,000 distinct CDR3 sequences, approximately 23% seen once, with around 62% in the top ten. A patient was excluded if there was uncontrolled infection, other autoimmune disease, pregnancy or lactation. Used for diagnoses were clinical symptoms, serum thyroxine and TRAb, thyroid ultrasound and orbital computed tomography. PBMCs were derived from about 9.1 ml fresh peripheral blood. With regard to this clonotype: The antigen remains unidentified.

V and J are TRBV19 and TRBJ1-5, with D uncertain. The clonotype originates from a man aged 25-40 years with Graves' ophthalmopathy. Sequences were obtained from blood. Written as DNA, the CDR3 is TGTGCCAGTAGCAATCAACAGAATCAGCCCCAGCATTTT. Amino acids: CASSNQQNQPQHF.